These 26 T cell receptor beta chains were sequenced from one sample in a study of blood T cell repertoires in COVID-19. Assay used: immunoSEQ multiplex PCR; TCRdb lists only in-frame clones, some missing. The sample includes over 200,000 clones, approximately 89% of them seen just once. Sequences were obtained from peripheral blood. The receptor source for this set is a woman in her 40s with acute or convalescent COVID-19.

Concerning this clone itself: Additional DNA sequences in this sample encode the identical CDR3. The chain has TRBV2 and TRBJ1-5; 9 bases align to TRBD1. This CDR3 region has 14 residues. Germline trimming cut 4 bases from V and 6 bases from J; bases unmatched to any gene: 4. Germline V gene sequence: CDR1 SNHLY, CDR2 FYNNEI. In DNA, the CDR3 is TGTGCCAGCAGTGCACAGGGGGCCAGTCAGCCCCAGCATTTT. It encodes CASSAQGASQPQHF.

The V call is TRBV6-5, the J call TRBJ1-6; 7 bases agree with TRBD1. V shed 6 bases, J shed 7 bases, and the junction held 6 bases outside the gene matches. The CDR3 runs 14 residues. CDR1 MNHEY and CDR2 SVGAGI come from the germline V gene. CDR3 in amino acids: CASSRGQLNSPLHF. The CDR3 DNA is TGTGCCAGCAGCCGGGGACAGCTAAATTCACCCCTCCACTTT.

This chain joins TRBV10-3 and TRBJ2-3; 7 bases map to TRBD2. Germline lookup yields CDR1 ENHRY and CDR2 SYGVKD. This CDR3 has 13 residues. V was clipped by 9 bases and J by 0 bases; unmatched bases: 3. CDR3 DNA: TGTGCCATTCAGGGAGGGAGCACAGATACGCAGTATTTT. Its translation is CAIQGGSTDTQYF.

The gene calls are TRBV7-3 and TRBJ2-3; 12 bases agree with TRBD2. Germline assignment: CDR1 SGHTA and CDR2 FQGTGA. The V gene end was trimmed by 4 bases and the J gene end by 5 bases; junction bases not matched to a gene: 4. The CDR3 runs to 15 residues. The CDR3 spells CASSSSGGDLDTQYF. Written as DNA, the CDR3 is TGTGCCAGCAGCTCTAGCGGGGGGGATCTAGATACGCAGTATTTT.

This clone was seen only a few times. The J gene is TRBJ2-2, the V gene TRBV5-6; no clear D gene. Germline CDR1 reads SGHDT; CDR2 reads YYEEEE. Trimming stripped 0 bases from V and 5 bases from J, with 14 bases between. CDR3 length: 16 residues. The DNA of the CDR3 is TGTGCCAGCAGCTTGGCCCCCTATACCAGGACCGGGGAGCTGTTTTTT. This sequence encodes CASSLAPYTRTGELFF.

The V gene is TRBV16, the J gene TRBJ1-2; D gene unclear. The CDR3 is 14 residues long. V lost 0 bases and J 2 bases, leaving 7 bases between the germline ends. The V gene's germline CDR1 is KGHSY and CDR2 FQNENV. The CDR3 nucleotides read TGTGCCAGCAGCCAATCGGAGATGAACTATGGCTACACCTTC. Its translation is CASSQSEMNYGYTF.

The chain recombines TRBV5-1 with TRBJ1-2, with a weak D call TRBD1 (6 bases). The CDR3 has 15 residues. Germline CDR1 and CDR2: SGHRS and YFSETQ. V was pared by 2 bases and J by 7 bases, with 18 bases between. This CDR3 reads CASSFQGQSSGGYTF. The CDR3 DNA is TGCGCCAGCAGCTTTCAGGGGCAGAGCTCTGGTGGCTACACCTTC.

The rearrangement uses TRBV29-1 and TRBJ2-1; D not certain. Germline assignment: CDR1 SQVTM and CDR2 ANQGSEA. This CDR3 has 13 residues. V lost 4 bases to trimming and J lost 1 base, with 8 bases between them. Here the CDR3 reads CSVGGLSYNEQFF. CDR3 bases: TGCAGCGTTGGTGGGCTTTCCTACAATGAGCAGTTCTTC.

The chain joins TRBV18 to TRBJ1-3; a possible D gene is TRBD1 (5 bases). The CDR3 runs to 13 residues. V lost 6 bases to trimming and J lost 7 bases, with 13 bases between them. The germline V gene encodes CDR1 KGHSH and CDR2 LQKENI. CDR3 DNA: TGTGCCAGCTCGCCGGGACTTGGGAACACCATATATTTT. Its protein is CASSPGLGNTIYF.

The rearrangement links TRBV5-1 to TRBJ1-2, with unresolved D. Germline CDR1 is SGHRS and CDR2 is YFSETQ. Trimming removed 0 bases from V and 4 bases from J, with 19 bases in between. This CDR3 has 17 residues. CDR3 residues: CASSLAGSSAVGYGYTF. As DNA, the CDR3 is TGCGCCAGCAGCTTGGCCGGCTCCTCGGCGGTGGGCTATGGCTACACCTTC.

The chain links TRBV5-1 to TRBJ1-5, with 9 bases identical to TRBD1. This CDR3 is 14 amino acids long. The trim removed 5 bases at V and 6 bases at J, leaving 6 bases unmatched. CDR1 is SGHRS, CDR2 YFSETQ, per germline. The CDR3 nucleotides are TGCGCCAGCAGTACAGGGGGCGCAGGTCAGCCCCAGCATTTT. Protein sequence: CASSTGGAGQPQHF.

The rearrangement uses TRBV21-1 and TRBJ2-5; TRBD2, as called in the table, went unchecked against the DNA. TRBV21-1 is termed a pseudogene. The CDR3 runs 16 residues. In nucleotides, the CDR3 is TGTGCCAGCAGCAAGGTGAATAGCGGGGTTAGAGAGACCCAGTACTTC. Its translation: CASSKVNSGVRETQYF.

This clone was recorded once. The chain is built from TRBV24-1 and TRBJ2-5; 9 bases are a match to TRBD1. CDR3 length: 14 amino acids. Germline V CDR1 and CDR2: KGHDR, SFDVKD. Losses at the gene ends were 4 bases for V and 5 bases for J; bases not matched to a gene: 4. The CDR3 is CATSEPGTGETQYF. For the CDR3, the DNA is TGTGCCACCAGTGAACCTGGGACAGGGGAGACCCAGTACTTC.

This clone was detected once. The chain joins TRBV5-1 to TRBJ2-4; a weak D match, TRBD1 (5 bases). CDR1 SGHRS and CDR2 YFSETQ come from the germline V gene. Trimming removed 0 bases at V and 6 bases at J, with 10 bases between. This CDR3 is 14 amino acids long. CDR3 region: CASSLAGFGNIQYF. DNA for the CDR3: TGCGCCAGCAGCTTGGCAGGGTTTGGAAACATTCAGTACTTC.

The chain couples TRBV4-1 to TRBJ1-2, with 10 bases that match TRBD1. This CDR3 has 14 residues. CDR1 MGHRA and CDR2 YSYEKL come from the germline V gene. The junction had 8 bases not matched to a gene; V was cut back by 1 base and J by 12 bases. The chain's CDR3 is CASSQGDRGKKDTF. The CDR3 nucleotides are TGCGCCAGCAGCCAAGGGGACAGGGGAAAAAAGGACACCTTC.

The chain has TRBV21-1 and TRBJ1-2; TRBD1, the table's D call, was not compared with the DNA. TRBV21-1 is a pseudogene. The CDR3 has 14 residues. The CDR3 spells CASSNRDRGCGYTF. In DNA, the CDR3 is TGTGCCAGCAGCAACCGGGACAGGGGGTGCGGCTACACCTTC.

The gene calls are TRBV6-1 and TRBJ2-3; 7 nucleotides line up with TRBD1. CDR3 size: 17 residues. V shed 0 bases and J 4 bases; nucleotides not matched to a gene: 10. CDR1 is MNHNS, CDR2 SASEGT, per germline. CDR3 sequence: CASSEAPDRVKADTQYF. In DNA form, the CDR3 reads TGTGCCAGCAGTGAAGCTCCCGACAGGGTAAAGGCAGATACGCAGTATTTT.

The V call is TRBV29-1, the J call TRBJ2-5, with unresolved D. Looked up from germline, CDR1 is SQVTM and CDR2 is ANQGSEA. The ends were cut back, 4 bases at V and 1 base at J, with 7 bases in the middle. This CDR3 is 12 amino acids long. The CDR3 DNA is TGCAGCGTTGCACACCTCCAAGAGACCCAGTACTTC. This translates into CSVAHLQETQYF. The entire variable domain, with the rest obtained from reference TRBV29-1 and TRBJ2-5, is as follows: SAVISQKPSRDICQRGTSLTIQCQVDSQVTMMFWYRQQPGQSLTLIATANQGSEATYESGFVIDKFPISRPNLTFSTLTVSNMSPEDSSIYLCSVAHLQETQYFGPGTRLLVL.

CDR3 loop: CASSLGQEAFYEQYV. CDR3 nucleotide sequence: TGTGCCAGCAGCTTAGGACAGGAGGCTTTCTACGAGCAGTACGTC. This chain connects TRBV7-9 to TRBJ2-7; TRBD1 might be the D (6 bases). Germline-derived CDR1 and CDR2 are SEHNR and FQNEAQ (reference sequence). The CDR3 is 15 amino acids. V lost 1 base and J lost 3, with 13 bases in between.

The chain uses TRBV5-1 and TRBJ1-2, with D possibly matching TRBD1 (5 bases). The germline CDR1 and CDR2 sequences are SGHRS and YFSETQ. V lost 0 bases to trimming and J lost 2 bases, with 8 bases between them. The CDR3 runs to 14 residues. The CDR3 reads CASSLGSGNYGYTF. In DNA form, the CDR3 reads TGCGCCAGCAGCTTGGGGTCAGGGAACTATGGCTACACCTTC.

The chain couples TRBV27 to TRBJ1-1, with TRBD1 identical over 8 bases. The J segment lost 5 bases and the V segment lost 5 bases, leaving 10 bases of the junction unmatched. The germline gives CDR1 MNHEY, CDR2 SMNVEV (reference sequence). CDR3 size: 15 residues. For the CDR3, the DNA is TGTGCCAGCAGTCGCGGACAGGGCGGTCGGACTGAAGCTTTCTTT. As protein: CASSRGQGGRTEAFF.

V and J are TRBV9 and TRBJ1-2; D may be TRBD1 (6 bases). Per the germline V gene, CDR1 is SGDLS and CDR2 is YYNGEE. V was clipped by 4 bases and J by 7 bases, with 14 bases between them. The CDR3 is made up of 13 amino acids. The CDR3 spells CASSSQTGFGYTF. CDR3 DNA sequence: TGTGCCAGCAGCTCCCAAACAGGGTTTGGCTACACCTTC.

The chain carries TRBV18 and TRBJ2-5; 11 bases line up with TRBD2. The V gene end was trimmed by 3 bases and the J gene end by 9 bases; junction bases not matched to a gene: 9. The CDR3 sequence is 15 residues long. Germline V gene sequence: CDR1 KGHSH, CDR2 LQKENI. The CDR3 loop is CASSPREGLAAPQYF. The DNA for the CDR3 is TGTGCCAGCTCACCTCGTGAGGGACTAGCGGCGCCCCAGTACTTC. Based on the CDR3 plus reference TRBV18 and TRBJ2-5, the full variable domain is NAGVMQNPRHLVRRRGQEARLRCSPMKGHSHVYWYRQLPEEGLKFMVYLQKENIIDESGMPKERFSAEFPKEGPSILRIQQVVRGDSAAYFCASSPREGLAAPQYFGPGTRLLVL.

The chain combines TRBV5-1 with TRBJ2-2; unclear D gene. CDR3 length: 15 amino acids. V was pared by 0 bases and J by 3 bases, with 9 bases between. Germline V gene data show CDR1 as SGHRS and CDR2 as YFSETQ. Here the CDR3 DNA reads TGCGCCAGCAGCTTGGACCCCCCAGACACCGGGGAGCTGTTTTTT. Protein sequence: CASSLDPPDTGELFF.

This clone was seen only once. The chain carries TRBV19 and TRBJ1-3, with unresolved D. This CDR3 contains 19 residues. Trimming left V 8 bases short and J 0 bases short, with 26 bases between. The germline gives CDR1 LNHDA, CDR2 SQIVND (reference sequence). The CDR3 DNA sequence: TGTGCCAGTCCCGCTAACCCATCACCTAGTTCCTACTCTGGAAACACCATATATTTT. Residues: CASPANPSPSSYSGNTIYF.

The chain employs TRBV3-1 (or the pseudogene TRBV3-2) and TRBJ2-5, with TRBD2 matching over 13 bases. V dropped 7 bases and J dropped 4; count of bases not matched to a gene: 3. The V gene's germline CDR1 is LGHDT and CDR2 YNNKEL (reference sequence). The CDR3 totals 14 residues. As DNA, the CDR3 is TGTGCCAGCACTCGACTAGCGGGGGGAGAGACCCAGTACTTC. Its protein product is CASTRLAGGETQYF.